Below, 14 T cell receptor beta chains from the same sample are listed, as sequenced in a study of persistence of HIV-infected CD4 T cells. This was the immunoSEQ version 4 assay in survey mode. The protocol was immunoSEQ multiplex PCR, while the TCRdb copy is restricted to in-frame clones and leaves out a portion. The table includes around 28,000 clones, around 80% detected once. Antigens of these TCRs are unknown. The stimulus was lysate of CMV-infected fibroblasts, approximately 9.7 ug/mL. Sorted nonresponding memory CD4+ T cells were CD40L-negative, CD69-negative, CD45RO-high. Sequencing was performed on CD4+ T cells sorted from PBMCs after roughly 18-hour stimulation, taken from a patient who received antiretroviral therapy. The receptors were sampled from an adult woman with HIV who was CMV-seropositive.

The V gene is TRBV7-6, the J gene TRBJ2-6; D is tentatively TRBD1 or TRBD2 (5 bases each). The CDR3 covers 17 residues. The germline gives CDR1 SGHVS, CDR2 FNYEAQ. V shed 2 bases and J shed 1 base, with 12 bases lying between them. The CDR3, as DNA: TGTGCCAGCAGCTTAAGGTCGGGGCTATCTGGGGCCAACGTCCTGACTTTC. Its translation is CASSLRSGLSGANVLTF.

V and J are TRBV5-1 and TRBJ2-5; possible D gene TRBD1, 5 bases. Germline CDR1 SGHRS, CDR2 YFSETQ. This CDR3 is 16 amino acids long. V lost 0 bases to trimming and J lost 2 bases, with 14 bases between them. The CDR3 coding sequence is TGCGCCAGCAGCTTGGCGGCAGGGTGGGCTCAAGAGACCCAGTACTTC. Protein product: CASSLAAGWAQETQYF.

V and J are TRBV7-2 and TRBJ2-7; possibly TRBD2 for D (5 bases). V shed 2 bases and J shed 0 bases, with 14 bases lying between them. The CDR3 is made up of 16 amino acids. Germline-derived CDR1 and CDR2 are SGHTA and FQGNSA. The CDR3 sequence is CASSLSLAMSSYEQYF. CDR3 coding DNA: TGTGCCAGCAGCTTAAGTCTAGCCATGAGCTCCTACGAGCAGTACTTC.

This chain uses TRBV10-3 with TRBJ1-1; a weak D match, TRBD1 (5 bases). This CDR3 contains 10 residues. Germline values: CDR1 ENHRY, CDR2 SYGVKD. Trimming took off 10 bases at V and 11 bases at J, with 14 bases between the two ends. The CDR3 protein is CATGDSRAFF. DNA for the CDR3: TGTGCCACCGGCGACAGTCGCGCTTTCTTT.

The table lists this clone with a few counts. The chain has TRBV5-4 and TRBJ2-5; maybe TRBD2 (7 bases). There are 15 residues in the CDR3. Trimming removed 0 bases at V and 4 bases at J, with 13 bases between. Germline CDR1 is SGHNT and CDR2 is YYREEE (reference sequence). CDR3 nucleotide sequence: TGTGCCAGCAGCTTGGACCAGGGGAGGGGAGAGACCCAGTACTTC. The encoded protein is CASSLDQGRGETQYF.

The chain's CDR3 is CASSFTGGNTGELFF. The CDR3 bases are TGTGCCAGCAGCTTTACAGGGGGAAACACCGGGGAGCTGTTTTTT. This chain links TRBV7-3 with TRBJ2-2; 8 nucleotides match TRBD1. The CDR3 length is 15 residues. Per the germline V gene, CDR1 is SGHTA and CDR2 is FQGTGA. The J segment lost 2 bases and the V segment lost 3 bases, leaving 2 bases of the junction unmatched.

The J gene is TRBJ1-4, the V gene TRBV5-1; the match to TRBD1 covers 9 bases. CDR3 length: 16 residues. V was pared by 4 bases and J by 7 bases, with 11 bases of the junction left unmatched. Germline CDR1 is SGHRS and CDR2 is YFSETQ. The CDR3 here is CASSTTGGGRPEKLFF. The CDR3 region has the DNA TGCGCCAGCAGCACAACAGGGGGCGGTAGGCCTGAAAAACTGTTTTTT.

The J gene is TRBJ2-1, the V gene TRBV7-6; D is uncertain. Germline CDR1 and CDR2: SGHVS and FNYEAQ. Trimming took off 8 bases at V and 4 bases at J, with 9 bases between the two ends. CDR3 length: 12 residues. The CDR3 bases are TGTGCCAGCGGTCGAGCTTACAATGAGCAGTTCTTC. It yields the protein CASGRAYNEQFF.

CDR3 amino acids: CASSTPTGGLNTEAFF. In DNA form, the CDR3 reads TGTGCCAGCAGCACTCCGACGGGGGGCTTGAACACTGAAGCTTTCTTT. The chain couples TRBV5-4 to TRBJ1-1; D is possibly TRBD1 (6 bases). Germline CDR1 SGHNT, CDR2 YYREEE (reference sequence). This CDR3 region has 16 residues. V shed 4 bases and J shed 0 bases, with 16 bases lying between them.

J is TRBJ1-1 and V is TRBV5-8; D may be TRBD1 (5 bases). Germline loops: CDR1 SGHTS, CDR2 YDEGEE. The CDR3 has 14 amino acids. V was cut by 4 bases and J by 4 bases, with 14 bases left in between. CDR3 in amino acids: CASSLRETVTEAFF. The CDR3 DNA is TGTGCCAGCAGCCTCAGGGAGACCGTCACTGAAGCTTTCTTT.

The chain employs TRBV7-9 and TRBJ2-5; weak D call: TRBD1 (5 bases). The CDR3 has 12 residues. The V end was cut by 5 bases, the J end by 4 bases, with 8 bases between. CDR1 and CDR2 (germline): SEHNR, FQNEAQ (reference sequence). The CDR3, as DNA: TGTGCCAGCAGCCCGCAGGGAGAGACCCAGTACTTC. Protein: CASSPQGETQYF.

J is TRBJ1-5 and V is TRBV28; 7 bases match TRBD1. Germline loops: CDR1 MDHEN, CDR2 SYDVKM. The CDR3 spans 15 residues. Trimming at V came to 4 bases and at J to 1 base, leaving 4 bases not matched to a gene. The CDR3 sequence: CASSSTGVSNQPQHF. The CDR3 region has the DNA TGTGCCAGCAGTTCCACAGGGGTGAGCAATCAGCCCCAGCATTTT.

The V and J genes are TRBV30 and TRBJ2-7; 7 positions match TRBD1. Unmatched junction bases numbered 8, after V lost 0 bases and J lost 0 bases. The germline gives CDR1 GTSNPN, CDR2 SVGIG (reference sequence). The CDR3 length is 16 residues. In DNA form, the CDR3 reads TGTGCCTGGAGTGTATGGGCAGGGGGTGGCTCCTACGAGCAGTACTTC. It translates to CAWSVWAGGGSYEQYF.

This chain joins TRBV10-1 and TRBJ2-6, with D possibly matching TRBD2 (6 bases). CDR1 is WNHNN, CDR2 SYGVQD, per germline (reference sequence). The CDR3 consists of 17 residues. Trimming removed 3 bases at V and 0 bases at J, with 12 bases between. CDR3 DNA sequence: TGCGCCAGCAGTGACGGCGGGGCGATCTCTGGGGCCAACGTCCTGACTTTC. Residues: CASSDGGAISGANVLTF.